Listed below are T cell receptor beta chains from one sample, sequenced in a study of blood T cells in healthy people across ages. TCRdb called the 5' RACE reads again in MiXCR, with one record for every CDR3 protein. Found here are about 810,000 distinct CDR3 sequences, 35% to 40% of them singletons; the top ten hold over 10%. The sequenced sample consisted of blood. The receptors were sampled from a man aged 18 to 29 in good health. Both conserved end residues are part of each CDR3. The D gene is left open where the match is weak. Part of the rows lack a size; the others show once, few, many or a class for expanded clones.

D gene,clone size,J gene,V gene,CDR3 protein,CDR3 DNA
TRBD1,once,TRBJ2-6,TRBV27,CASSPLDRGPGANVLTF,TGTGCCAGCAGTCCGCTGGACAGGGGTCCTGGGGCCAACGTCCTAACTTTC
-,-,TRBJ2-5,TRBV10-3,CAISGLTGHEETQYF,TGTGCCATCAGTGGTCTTACGGGGCACGAAGAGACCCAGTACTTC
TRBD2,-,TRBJ2-1,TRBV28,CASQRGVSYNEQFF,TGTGCCAGCCAGCGGGGGGTTTCCTACAATGAGCAGTTCTTC
-,few,TRBJ2-5,TRBV7-3,CASSLMGGQETQYF,TGTGCCAGCAGCTTAATGGGTGGCCAAGAGACCCAGTACTTC
-,few,TRBJ1-2,TRBV27,CASSLAALNYGYTF,TGTGCCAGCAGTTTGGCAGCCCTTAACTATGGCTACACCTTC
TRBD1,-,TRBJ2-1,TRBV6-5,CASSSNRGPYEQFF,TGTGCCAGCAGTTCGAACAGGGGACCCTACGAGCAGTTCTTC
-,-,TRBJ2-5,TRBV7-9,CASSSRRTAVQETQYF,TGTGCCAGCAGCTCCCGGCGGACGGCAGTCCAAGAGACCCAGTACTTC
-,many,TRBJ1-2,TRBV3-1,CASSHSYGYTF,TGTGCCAGCAGCCATTCGTATGGCTACACCTTC
-,-,TRBJ1-1,TRBV5-5,CASSPGGNRMWSMNTEAFF,TGTGCCAGCAGCCCGGGGGGTAACAGGATGTGGAGCATGAACACTGAAGCTTTCTTT
-,-,TRBJ2-5,TRBV4-2,CASSQSPPRGTETQYF,TGTGCCAGCAGCCAATCCCCCCCCCGGGGCACAGAGACCCAGTACTTC
-,-,TRBJ1-5,TRBV20-1,CSARNGIPSNQPQHF,TGCAGTGCTAGGAACGGGATCCCTAGCAATCAGCCCCAGCATTTT
-,few,TRBJ1-2,TRBV7-2,CASSITRDGVYGYTF,TGTGCCAGCAGCATAACCAGGGACGGGGTGTATGGCTACACCTTC
-,few,TRBJ1-2,TRBV5-6,CASSPPQGMAGYTF,TGTGCCAGCAGCCCCCCGCAGGGGATGGCTGGCTACACCTTC
TRBD2,few,TRBJ2-7,TRBV28,CASSFPPSSGTTGYEQYF,TGTGCCAGCAGTTTTCCCCCCTCTAGCGGGACAACCGGCTACGAGCAGTACTTC
-,-,TRBJ1-4,TRBV28,CASSLPVNEKLFF,TGTGCCAGCAGTTTACCGGTGAATGAAAAACTGTTTTTT
-,few,TRBJ1-5,TRBV2,CASGDVAIKAQHF,TGTGCCAGCGGGGACGTTGCAATCAAAGCCCAGCATTTT
-,-,TRBJ2-7,TRBV20-1,CSARDTGDGYEQYF,TGCAGTGCTAGAGATACCGGGGATGGATACGAGCAGTACTTC
TRBD2,once,TRBJ2-3,TRBV10-3,CAISEAGSTDTQYF,TGTGCCATCAGTGAAGCGGGAAGCACAGATACGCAGTATTTT